A selection of T cell receptor beta chains follows, all from one sample in a study of Ad26.COV2.S vaccination and SARS-CoV-2 variants. Measured with immunoSEQ multiplex PCR; TCRdb has only the in-frame clones, and not every one. The sample shows 87,000 or so clones, about four fifths of them seen only once. The material sequenced was peripheral blood, taken after recovery from COVID-19. The origin of the receptors is a human donor who had recovered from COVID-19. Each CDR3 is given with its conserved first and last residue. A D gene is named only where the DNA matches it firmly. A row's size may be missing; if present it is once, few, many or a size class.

clone_size: .; j_call: TRBJ1-1; v_call: TRBV6-4; d_call: .; cdr3_aa: CASSDSGGDEAFF; cdr3_nt: TGTGCCAGCAGTGACTCTGGGGGGGATGAAGCTTTCTTT
clone_size: .; j_call: TRBJ2-6; v_call: TRBV7-3; d_call: .; cdr3_aa: CASSLDTGPGANVLTF; cdr3_nt: TGTGCCAGCAGCTTAGACACGGGACCTGGGGCCAACGTCCTGACTTTC
clone_size: .; j_call: TRBJ2-1; v_call: TRBV5-1; d_call: .; cdr3_aa: CASSLNRDYNEQFF; cdr3_nt: TGCGCCAGCAGCTTGAACAGGGACTACAATGAGCAGTTCTTC
clone_size: few; j_call: TRBJ2-7; v_call: TRBV7-9; d_call: TRBD2; cdr3_aa: CASSSSGLAGDEQYF; cdr3_nt: TGTGCCAGCAGCTCCTCCGGACTAGCGGGAGACGAGCAGTACTTC
clone_size: .; j_call: TRBJ2-7; v_call: TRBV24-1; d_call: TRBD2; cdr3_aa: CATSDSLTSGTSSYEQYF; cdr3_nt: TGTGCCACCAGTGATTCCCTGACTAGCGGGACAAGCTCCTACGAGCAGTACTTC
clone_size: .; j_call: TRBJ1-2; v_call: TRBV28; d_call: .; cdr3_aa: CASSSLGGASYGYTF; cdr3_nt: TGTGCCAGCAGTTCTTTGGGGGGGGCGAGCTATGGCTACACCTTC
clone_size: .; j_call: TRBJ1-2; v_call: TRBV6-2/TRBV6-3; d_call: TRBD1; cdr3_aa: CASSYSTGMNYGYTF; cdr3_nt: TGTGCCAGCAGTTACTCGACAGGGATGAACTATGGCTACACCTTC
clone_size: .; j_call: TRBJ1-4; v_call: TRBV25-1; d_call: .; cdr3_aa: CASSDTGPQNEKLFF; cdr3_nt: TGTGCCAGCAGTGATACCGGGCCTCAGAATGAAAAACTGTTTTTT
clone_size: .; j_call: TRBJ1-1; v_call: TRBV3-1/TRBV3-2; d_call: .; cdr3_aa: CASSRRSGPNTEAFF; cdr3_nt: TGTGCCAGCAGCCGTAGATCAGGGCCGAACACTGAAGCTTTCTTT
clone_size: .; j_call: TRBJ2-1; v_call: TRBV20-1; d_call: TRBD2; cdr3_aa: CSASSGRSPEQFF; cdr3_nt: TGCAGTGCTAGTAGCGGGAGGTCCCCTGAGCAGTTCTTC
clone_size: .; j_call: TRBJ1-1; v_call: TRBV9; d_call: TRBD1; cdr3_aa: CASSAADRGSEAFF; cdr3_nt: TGTGCCAGCAGCGCGGCGGACAGGGGCTCTGAAGCTTTCTTT
clone_size: .; j_call: TRBJ2-1; v_call: TRBV12-3/TRBV12-4; d_call: .; cdr3_aa: CASSETLYNEQFF; cdr3_nt: TGTGCCAGCAGCGAGACTTTGTACAATGAGCAGTTCTTC
clone_size: .; j_call: TRBJ1-1; v_call: TRBV7-9; d_call: .; cdr3_aa: CASSQSRGLGTEAFF; cdr3_nt: TGTGCCAGCAGCCAGAGTCGGGGTCTGGGCACTGAAGCTTTCTTT
clone_size: .; j_call: TRBJ1-3; v_call: TRBV7-9; d_call: TRBD1; cdr3_aa: CASSPGQASGNTIYF; cdr3_nt: TGTGCCAGCAGCCCTGGACAGGCGTCTGGAAACACCATATATTTT